The 12 T cell receptor beta chains presented below share a single source sample, sequenced in a study of blood T cell repertoires in COVID-19. Measured with immunoSEQ multiplex PCR; TCRdb has only the in-frame clones, and not every one. The profile shows roughly 65,000 clones, 65% to 85% of them singletons. Sequencing was performed on peripheral blood. These receptors came from a human donor in a cohort sampled during active COVID-19.

This sequence joins TRBV5-4 and TRBJ2-1, with D perhaps matching TRBD2 (6 bases). Germline CDR1 is SGHNT and CDR2 is YYREEE (reference sequence). V was clipped by 4 bases and J by 6 bases, with 8 bases between them. The CDR3 loop spans 12 amino acids. CDR3 residues: CASSPGVNEQFF. CDR3 DNA: TGTGCCAGCAGCCCGGGGGTCAATGAGCAGTTCTTC. Variable domain in full (rest from reference TRBV5-4 and TRBJ2-1): ETGVTQSPTHLIKTRGQQVTLRCSSQSGHNTVSWYQQALGQGPQFIFQYYREEENGRGNFPPRFSGLQFPNYSSELNVNALELDDSALYLCASSPGVNEQFFGPGTRLTVL.

This clone came up a few times. The chain combines TRBV30 with TRBJ1-2, with a weak D call TRBD1 (5 bases). This CDR3 has 15 amino acids. V lost 1 base to trimming and J lost 7 bases, with 19 bases between them. The germline CDR1 and CDR2 sequences are GTSNPN and SVGIG (reference sequence). The chain's CDR3 is CAWSAVRGWAGGYTF. For the CDR3, the DNA is TGTGCCTGGAGTGCCGTCCGGGGGTGGGCTGGTGGCTACACCTTC.

This sequence joins TRBV2 and TRBJ2-1, with 11 bases identical to TRBD2. The CDR3 is 15 residues long. Germline V CDR1 and CDR2: SNHLY, FYNNEI. Trimming cost V 1 base and J 7 bases; bases outside gene matches: 3. This chain's CDR3 is CASSEGGLAGNEQFF. The DNA for the CDR3 is TGTGCCAGCAGTGAAGGAGGACTAGCGGGTAATGAGCAGTTCTTC.

The chain is built from TRBV5-1 and TRBJ2-4, with TRBD1 identical over 8 bases. The germline V gene has CDR1 SGHRS and CDR2 YFSETQ. The CDR3 is 15 residues long. V lost 4 bases, J lost 9 bases, and 12 bases stayed unmatched. CDR3 protein: CASSIQDRAYGIQYF. The CDR3 DNA sequence: TGCGCCAGCAGCATCCAGGACAGGGCTTACGGCATTCAGTACTTC. Full variable domain (rest looked up from reference TRBV5-1 and TRBJ2-4): KAGVTQTPRYLIKTRGQQVTLSCSPISGHRSVSWYQQTPGQGLQFLFEYFSETQRNKGNFPGRFSGRQFSNSRSEMNVSTLELGDSALYLCASSIQDRAYGIQYFGAGTRLSVL.

In this sample, this clone turned up once. This rearrangement joins TRBV5-6 to TRBJ1-2; D is ambiguous. The CDR3 length is 14 residues. Germline CDR1 and CDR2: SGHDT and YYEEEE. V lost 2 bases and J lost 4, with 12 bases in between. The CDR3 DNA sequence: TGTGCCAGCAGCTTAGGTGAGGTTGGCTATGGCTACACCTTC. Translating gives CASSLGEVGYGYTF.

CDR3 DNA: TGTGCCAGCAGCTTAGGCCAGGCATCCCTGTTGGGCGAGCAGTACTTC. This gives the protein CASSLGQASLLGEQYF. This chain uses TRBV7-2 with TRBJ2-7; unclear D gene. Trimming pared 1 base from V and 6 bases from J, leaving 19 bases between. The CDR3 contains 16 residues. CDR1 is SGHTA, CDR2 FQGNSA, per germline. Full variable domain (rest looked up from reference TRBV7-2 and TRBJ2-7): GAGVSQSPSNKVTEKGKDVELRCDPISGHTALYWYRQSLGQGLEFLIYFQGNSAPDKSGLPSDRFSAERTGGSVSTLTIQRTQQEDSAVYLCASSLGQASLLGEQYFGPGTRLTVT.

V and J are TRBV7-2 and TRBJ1-1, with TRBD1 identical over 9 bases. Germline assignment: CDR1 SGHTA and CDR2 FQGNSA. V shed 1 base, J shed 10 bases, and the junction held 4 bases outside the gene matches. CDR3 length: 13 residues. The CDR3 coding sequence is TGTGCCAGCAGCTTAGACAGGGGGCAGGGAGCTTTCTTT. This gives the protein CASSLDRGQGAFF.

The chain couples TRBV4-3 to TRBJ1-5; 9 bases fit TRBD1. Germline values: CDR1 LGHNA, CDR2 YSLEER. Trimming cost V 4 bases and J 6 bases; bases outside gene matches: 7. This CDR3 contains 15 residues. CDR3 sequence: CASSPWTGAGQPQHF. The CDR3 region has the DNA TGCGCCAGCAGCCCCTGGACAGGGGCGGGTCAGCCCCAGCATTTT.

J is TRBJ2-3 and V is TRBV15; maybe TRBD1 (5 bases). From germline, CDR1 is LNHNV and CDR2 YYDKDF (reference sequence). The length of the CDR3 is 14 residues. The ends were cut back, 0 bases at V and 6 bases at J, with 10 bases in the middle. In nucleotides, the CDR3 is TGTGCCACCAGCAGAGATGTCCCAGGGGATACGCAGTATTTT. It translates to CATSRDVPGDTQYF.

J is TRBJ1-6 and V is TRBV28, with TRBD1 matching 7 bases. The CDR3 spans 15 residues. Trimming removed 5 bases from V and 7 bases from J; junction bases left unmatched: 8. Germline loops: CDR1 MDHEN, CDR2 SYDVKM. CDR3 nucleotides: TGTGCCAGCAGTACGTGGGACAGTAGCAATTCACCCCTCCACTTT. It is translated as CASSTWDSSNSPLHF.

This clone was counted once. V is TRBV6-1 and J is TRBJ1-5; TRBD1 agrees at 7 bases. Germline V gives CDR1 MNHNS, CDR2 SASEGT. Trimming cost V 3 bases and J 2 bases; bases outside gene matches: 7. The CDR3 contains 16 residues. The CDR3 DNA follows: TGTGCCAGCAGTGACGGAGGGGGCTCAGGCAATCAGCCCCAGCATTTT. Its protein product is CASSDGGGSGNQPQHF.

This chain joins TRBV2 and TRBJ1-5, with 11 bases matching TRBD1. CDR3 length: 14 residues. The V and J ends lost 8 bases and 5 bases, in that order; junction bases with no gene match: 5. Germline CDR1 SNHLY, CDR2 FYNNEI. The CDR3, as DNA: TGTGCCAGCGGGGGGACAGGGGGTTATCAGCCCCAGCATTTT. Amino acid sequence: CASGGTGGYQPQHF.